Presented here are 13 T cell receptor beta chains from one specimen sequenced in a study of OX40 agonist ivuxolimab in advanced cancers. Assay: immunoSEQ multiplex PCR; the TCRdb copy retains only in-frame clones and omits some. The sample consists of about 14,000 clones, roughly 79% of them appearing once. Source: CD4+ or CD8+ T cells sorted from blood, taken in a trial of the OX40 agonist ivuxolimab. The receptors here all came from an adult with an advanced solid tumor such as melanoma, head and neck, liver or kidney cancer.

This clone was seen a few times. The chain has TRBV6-1 and TRBJ1-5, with D tentatively TRBD1 (6 bases). Trimming removed 0 bases at V and 5 bases at J, with 11 bases between. Germline V CDR1 and CDR2: MNHNS, SASEGT. This CDR3 has 15 residues. The CDR3 reads CASSEAGANYQPQHF. In DNA form, the CDR3 reads TGTGCCAGCAGTGAAGCGGGGGCAAACTATCAGCCCCAGCATTTT.

This rearrangement joins TRBV7-9 to TRBJ2-1, with a tentative D call TRBD2 (6 bases). The CDR3 spans 12 residues. Germline CDR1 and CDR2: SEHNR and FQNEAQ (reference sequence). Trimming removed 5 bases from V and 6 bases from J, with 8 bases in between. Here the CDR3 DNA reads TGTGCCAGCAGCGCGGGGATCAATGAGCAGTTCTTC. Protein product: CASSAGINEQFF.

In the case of this clone: This sample also contains other DNA sequences that code for the same CDR3. V and J are TRBV5-1 and TRBJ2-1, with D uncertain. This CDR3 is 11 amino acids long. Germline assignment: CDR1 SGHRS and CDR2 YFSETQ. Trimming removed 0 bases at V and 6 bases at J, with 1 base between. In DNA, the CDR3 is TGCGCCAGCAGCTTGGGCAATGAGCAGTTCTTC. Amino acids: CASSLGNEQFF.

The rearrangement joins TRBV5-4 to TRBJ2-7; 8 positions agree with TRBD1. From germline, CDR1 is SGHNT and CDR2 YYREEE (reference sequence). With 2 bases clipped from V and 1 base from J, the junction kept 2 bases outside the gene matches. This CDR3 comprises 14 residues. CDR3 nucleotide sequence: TGTGCCAGCAGCTTAGGACAGGGATCCTACGAGCAGTACTTC. Translating gives CASSLGQGSYEQYF.

This sequence joins TRBV19 and TRBJ2-1; TRBD2 aligns across 7 bases. The CDR3 loop spans 15 amino acids. Germline V CDR1 and CDR2: LNHDA, SQIVND (reference sequence). V was clipped by 3 bases and J by 7 bases; unmatched bases: 9. This CDR3 reads CASSIVGRVSNEQFF. The DNA for the CDR3 is TGTGCCAGTAGTATCGTTGGGAGGGTTTCAAATGAGCAGTTCTTC.

The V and J genes are TRBV5-6 and TRBJ2-3; 8 bases align to TRBD2. The germline gives CDR1 SGHDT, CDR2 YYEEEE. With 9 bases clipped from V and 0 bases from J, the junction kept 9 bases outside the gene matches. The CDR3 sequence is 15 residues long. The CDR3 nucleotides are TGTGCCACCCAGAGGCGGGGGGCTAGCACAGATACGCAGTATTTT. Translation gives CATQRRGASTDTQYF.

The CDR3: CASSSSNVYTEAFF. In nucleotides, the CDR3 is TGTGCCAGCAGTTCCTCCAACGTGTACACTGAAGCTTTCTTT. The rearrangement uses TRBV27 and TRBJ1-1, with no clear D. Trimming shortened V by 4 bases and J by 3 bases, and 12 bases separated the two germline ends. This CDR3 is built from 14 residues. Germline CDR1 reads MNHEY; CDR2 reads SMNVEV (reference sequence).

This chain connects TRBV9 to TRBJ2-4; 8 bases match TRBD2. The junction had 10 bases not matched to a gene; V was cut back by 4 bases and J by 7 bases. The CDR3 length is 15 residues. Germline V gives CDR1 SGDLS, CDR2 YYNGEE. In DNA, the CDR3 is TGTGCCAGCAGCTCCGGGGGGGCACCCGGGAACATTCAGTACTTC. Translated, it gives CASSSGGAPGNIQYF.

The chain is built from TRBV27 and TRBJ2-1; 11 nucleotides line up with TRBD2. CDR3 length: 16 residues. Germline loops: CDR1 MNHEY, CDR2 SMNVEV (reference sequence). V was clipped by 5 bases and J by 5 bases; unmatched bases: 8. The CDR3 region is CASSALAGGYDNEQFF. CDR3 sequence (DNA): TGTGCCAGCAGTGCCCTAGCGGGAGGTTACGACAATGAGCAGTTCTTC.

J is TRBJ1-2 and V is TRBV7-9, with D uncertain. With 3 bases removed from V and 2 bases from J, the gap between germline ends came to 7 bases. CDR3 size: 13 residues. CDR1 SEHNR and CDR2 FQNEAQ come from the germline V gene (reference sequence). The CDR3 sequence: CASSFSRNYGYTF. DNA of the CDR3: TGTGCCAGCAGCTTTTCAAGGAACTATGGCTACACCTTC. The full variable domain, with the rest looked up from reference TRBV7-9 and TRBJ1-2, is DTGVSQNPRHKITKRGQNVTFRCDPISEHNRLYWYRQTLGQGPEFLTYFQNEAQLEKSRLLSDRFSAERPKGSFSTLEIQRTEQGDSAMYLCASSFSRNYGYTFGSGTRLTVV.

The chain couples TRBV9 to TRBJ2-7; 9 bases align to TRBD1. The ends lost 3 bases at V and 3 bases at J; junction bases unmatched: 4. CDR1 and CDR2 (germline): SGDLS, YYNGEE. The CDR3 is 14 amino acids. This CDR3 is CASSAAGQGYEQYF. In DNA, the CDR3 is TGTGCCAGCAGCGCGGCGGGACAGGGCTACGAGCAGTACTTC.

The J gene is TRBJ1-1, the V gene TRBV7-9; D not resolved. This CDR3 spans 13 amino acids. Trimming pared 1 base from V and 1 base from J, leaving 4 bases between. Germline V gene data show CDR1 as SEHNR and CDR2 as FQNEAQ (reference sequence). DNA of the CDR3: TGTGCCAGCAGCTTAGTGGCGAACACTGAAGCTTTCTTT. This codes for CASSLVANTEAFF.

This chain uses TRBV11-2 with TRBJ2-2; TRBD2 agrees at 7 bases. With 4 bases clipped from V and 7 bases from J, the junction kept 9 bases outside the gene matches. Germline values: CDR1 SGHAT, CDR2 FQNNGV. The CDR3 covers 15 residues. The CDR3 DNA is TGTGCCAGCAGCTCCATGACTAGCCCCAACGGGGAGCTGTTTTTT. Translation gives CASSSMTSPNGELFF.